One sample yielded the 15 T cell receptor beta chains listed below, sequenced in a study of blood T cells in healthy people across ages. A J-beta primer mix and a sample-barcoded 5' primer were used in a second PCR of roughly 6 to 12 cycles. Each CDR3 protein gets one entry after TCRdb re-called the 5' RACE reads with MiXCR. This table holds hundreds of thousands of distinct CDR3 sequences, roughly three fifths found once. The sample consisted of blood. Receptor source: a man aged 35-49 years in good health.

This clonotype has just a few counts. The rearrangement uses TRBV20-1 and TRBJ1-6; unclear D gene. The CDR3 has 15 residues. The V and J ends lost 3 bases and 7 bases respectively, with 16 bases between them. Per germline, CDR1 DFQATT and CDR2 SNEGSKA (reference sequence). CDR3 DNA sequence: TGCAGTGCTAGCGATATTTTGGGGAGGAATTCACCCCTCCACTTT. Translated, it gives CSASDILGRNSPLHF.

This clonotype was picked up a small number of times. The chain couples TRBV29-1 to TRBJ2-1; 12 bases are a match to TRBD2. The J segment lost 9 bases and the V segment lost 5 bases, leaving 8 bases of the junction unmatched. CDR1 SQVTM and CDR2 ANQGSEA come from the germline V gene. CDR3 length equals 14 residues. The CDR3 reads CSVSLAGGRGEQFF. CDR3 DNA sequence: TGCAGCGTTTCACTAGCGGGGGGCCGGGGTGAGCAGTTCTTC.

The genes are TRBV7-9 and TRBJ2-7; tentative D call: TRBD2 (6 bases). Germline V lookup: CDR1 SEHNR, CDR2 FQNEAQ (reference sequence). Trimming removed 1 base from V and 6 bases from J, with 19 bases in between. The CDR3 spans 16 residues. The CDR3 reads CASSLDETRFGGEQYF. The CDR3 DNA is TGTGCCAGCAGCTTAGACGAGACTAGATTCGGCGGCGAGCAGTACTTC. Looking up the rest from reference TRBV7-9 and TRBJ2-7 gives the full variable domain: DTGVSQNPRHKITKRGQNVTFRCDPISEHNRLYWYRQTLGQGPEFLTYFQNEAQLEKSRLLSDRFSAERPKGSFSTLEIQRTEQGDSAMYLCASSLDETRFGGEQYFGPGTRLTVT.

This clonotype was detected only once. V gene TRBV7-2 combines with J gene TRBJ1-2; D perhaps matches TRBD1 (5 bases). Per germline, CDR1 SGHTA and CDR2 FQGNSA. V dropped 4 bases and J dropped 4 bases, with 19 bases sitting between them. The CDR3 sequence is 16 residues long. CDR3 in amino acids: CASSSGVGEVVYGYTF. The CDR3 nucleotides are TGTGCCAGCAGCTCGGGGGTGGGGGAAGTAGTCTATGGCTACACCTTC.

This rearrangement joins TRBV3-1 to TRBJ1-1; TRBD1 is a possible D gene (5 bases). The CDR3 covers 12 residues. The V end lost 1 base, the J end lost 11 bases, and 11 bases lay between the germline ends. Germline loops: CDR1 LGHDT, CDR2 YNNKEL (reference sequence). CDR3 bases: TGTGCCAGCAGCCAAGCGCAGGGCTGGGCTTTCTTT. Protein: CASSQAQGWAFF.

This clonotype was found a few times. The chain joins TRBV4-3 to TRBJ1-1, with D unclear. This CDR3 spans 14 amino acids. CDR1 and CDR2 (germline): LGHNA, YSLEER. V shed 0 bases and J shed 3 bases, with 8 bases lying between them. In DNA, the CDR3 is TGCGCCAGCAGCCAAGAAACGGGGTACACTGAAGCTTTCTTT. Its protein is CASSQETGYTEAFF.

The chain links TRBV5-5 to TRBJ2-5, with a possible D match to TRBD2 (5 bases). Germline V gene lookup returns CDR1 SGHKS and CDR2 YYEKEE (reference sequence). Trimming removed 3 bases from V and 9 bases from J, with 21 bases in between. The CDR3 is 15 residues long. In DNA form, the CDR3 reads TGTGCCAGCAGCTCTCAACGAAACCCCGGGGTCGCCCAGTACTTC. Protein: CASSSQRNPGVAQYF.

The chain is built from TRBV7-3 and TRBJ2-3, with D tentatively TRBD1 (5 bases). V was clipped by 5 bases and J by 6 bases, with 18 bases between them. Germline CDR1 is SGHTA and CDR2 is FQGTGA. The CDR3 runs to 15 residues. This chain's CDR3 is CASSQGSGLPDTQYF. The CDR3 region has the DNA TGTGCCAGCAGCCAGGGTAGTGGGCTCCCCGATACGCAGTATTTT. The variable domain in full, completed from reference TRBV7-3 and TRBJ2-3, reads GAGVSQTPSNKVTEKGKYVELRCDPISGHTALYWYRQSLGQGPEFLIYFQGTGAADDSGLPNDRFFAVRPEGSVSTLKIQRTERGDSAVYLCASSQGSGLPDTQYFGPGTRLTVL.

V is TRBV27 and J is TRBJ2-5; 7 nucleotides line up with TRBD2. The end of the DNA is better explained by TRBJ2-7, so the J call may be wrong. CDR3 length: 15 residues. Germline CDR1 and CDR2: MNHEY and SMNVEV (reference sequence). CDR3 in amino acids: CASRGLSGTSYEQYF. The CDR3, as DNA: TGTGCCAGCAGAGGCCTGAGCGGGACCTCCTACGAGCAGTACTTC.

The chain recombines TRBV5-1 with TRBJ2-7; no definite D call. The assigned J gene may be wrong: the sequence end matches TRBJ2-4 better. Germline V CDR1 and CDR2: SGHRS, YFSETQ. The CDR3 has 14 amino acids. CDR3 sequence (DNA): TGCGCCAGCAGCTTGGAGGTTTACCCAAACATTCAGTACTTC. Translated, it gives CASSLEVYPNIQYF.

This clonotype was seen many times. The rearrangement uses TRBV29-1 and TRBJ2-1; D is perhaps TRBD2 (6 bases). The CDR3 loop spans 15 amino acids. V was trimmed by 0 bases and J by 8 bases, leaving 17 bases between them. The germline gives CDR1 SQVTM, CDR2 ANQGSEA. The CDR3 protein is CSVEDWTTGDYEQFF. CDR3 sequence (DNA): TGCAGCGTTGAAGATTGGACAACGGGAGACTATGAGCAGTTCTTC.

This clonotype was seen once. This chain joins TRBV4-1 and TRBJ1-2; D remains unclear. The CDR3 runs 14 residues. Germline V gives CDR1 MGHRA, CDR2 YSYEKL. V was pared by 2 bases and J by 0 bases, with 7 bases between. CDR3 coding DNA: TGCGCCAGCAGCCAATCATCCTCTAACTATGGCTACACCTTC. Protein product: CASSQSSSNYGYTF.

This clonotype was seen a handful of times. The J gene is TRBJ2-4, the V gene TRBV9; tentatively, D is TRBD1 (5 bases). V lost 0 bases and J lost 10, with 11 bases in between. CDR3 length: 13 amino acids. CDR1 is SGDLS and CDR2 is YYNGEE in the germline V gene. This CDR3 reads CASSVGDSLIQYF. Here the CDR3 DNA reads TGTGCCAGCAGCGTAGGAGACAGTCTTATTCAGTACTTC.

In its sample, this clonotype was seen a few times. This chain links TRBV9 with TRBJ2-3, with 11 bases fitting TRBD2. The CDR3 covers 15 residues. Trimming removed 3 bases from V and 4 bases from J; junction bases left unmatched: 4. Per germline, CDR1 SGDLS and CDR2 YYNGEE. This chain's CDR3 is CASSDSGRGADTQYF. CDR3 in DNA: TGTGCCAGCAGCGATAGCGGGAGGGGCGCAGATACGCAGTATTTT.

The chain links TRBV21-1 to TRBJ2-7; TRBD1 reflects the table's D call only, with no check against the DNA. TRBV21-1 is tagged as a pseudogene. The CDR3 has 18 amino acids. The CDR3 protein is CASSSHLTGQVSLYEQYF. CDR3 coding DNA: TGTGCCAGCAGCTCCCACCTCACGGGACAGGTATCTCTCTACGAGCAGTACTTC.